Listed here are 10 T cell receptor beta chains from one sample, sequenced in a study of neurological immune-mediated disorders. TCRdb re-derived calls from the 5' RACE reads in MiXCR, one entry per CDR3 protein. The sample has 35,000 to 50,000 distinct CDR3 sequences; roughly 2.5% are singletons. What was sequenced was PBMCs. The receptor source for this set is a man aged 50 to 60 with multiple sclerosis.

This clonotype was seen ten or more times. The V gene is TRBV7-2, the J gene TRBJ2-7; perhaps D is TRBD1 or TRBD2 (5 bases each). Germline CDR1 reads SGHTA; CDR2 reads FQGNSA. The length of the CDR3 is 14 residues. The V gene lost 8 bases and the J gene lost 0 bases, with 14 bases spanning the gap. CDR3 protein: CASCPGPSSYEQYF. The CDR3 bases are TGTGCCAGCTGCCCGGGGCCGAGCTCCTACGAGCAGTACTTC.

There are many counts of this clonotype. V is TRBV15 and J is TRBJ1-1; TRBD1 matches 7 bases. Germline CDR1 is LNHNV and CDR2 is YYDKDF (reference sequence). The CDR3 totals 15 residues. Unmatched junction bases numbered 8, after V lost 0 bases and J lost 7 bases. The CDR3 sequence: CATSRDREGAIEAFF. The CDR3 nucleotides are TGTGCCACCAGCAGAGATCGAGAGGGGGCCATTGAAGCTTTCTTT.

This clonotype was found many times. The chain has TRBV20-1 and TRBJ1-4; D possibly corresponds to TRBD1 (6 bases). The CDR3 runs 13 residues. Germline CDR1 reads DFQATT; CDR2 reads SNEGSKA (reference sequence). The V and J ends lost 6 bases and 6 bases respectively, with 14 bases between them. CDR3 loop: CSARDNIDEKLFF. DNA of the CDR3: TGCAGTGCCAGGGACAATATAGATGAAAAACTGTTTTTT.

There are a few counts of this clonotype. Since a much larger clone is just one base distant, this may be a read error. It is likely a read error, because the conserved phenylalanine at the end of the CDR3 is missing. V gene TRBV12-3 or TRBV12-4 combines with J gene TRBJ2-5; D unclear. This CDR3 is built from 14 residues. With 0 bases removed from V and 1 base from J, the gap between germline ends came to 6 bases. The CDR3 loop reads CASSLARSQETQYC. DNA of the CDR3: TGTGCCAGCAGTTTAGCGCGCAGCCAAGAGACCCAGTACTGC.

This clonotype was picked up many times. The rearrangement links TRBV9 to TRBJ2-1; D is perhaps TRBD2 (6 bases). This CDR3 region has 15 residues. The ends were cut back, 3 bases at V and 7 bases at J, with 17 bases in the middle. Germline assignment: CDR1 SGDLS and CDR2 YYNGEE. The CDR3 here is CASSAHGTQLNEQFF. CDR3 nucleotide sequence: TGTGCCAGCAGCGCCCACGGGACTCAACTAAATGAGCAGTTCTTC.

This clonotype was counted at least ten times. This chain connects TRBV20-1 to TRBJ2-5; no clear D gene. The germline CDR1 and CDR2 sequences are DFQATT and SNEGSKA (reference sequence). The CDR3 contains 14 residues. The V end was cut by 6 bases, the J end by 0 bases, with 14 bases between. Written as DNA, the CDR3 is TGCAGTGCGCGAACTGAACCGTACCAAGAGACCCAGTACTTC. Translation: CSARTEPYQETQYF.

The rearrangement uses TRBV6-1 and TRBJ2-3, with D perhaps TRBD2 (6 bases). V was pared by 0 bases and J by 5 bases, with 9 bases between. Germline assignment: CDR1 MNHNS and CDR2 SASEGT. The length of the CDR3 is 14 residues. This CDR3 reads CASSEAGGIDTQYF. CDR3 nucleotide sequence: TGTGCCAGCAGTGAAGCTGGGGGGATAGATACGCAGTATTTT.

As for this clonotype: This may be a read error: a much more frequent sequence differs by one nucleotide. CDR3 protein: CSARKRGSGYEKYF. The DNA for the CDR3 is TGCAGTGCGAGGAAGCGGGGGTCCGGCTACGAGAAGTACTTC. V is TRBV20-1 and J is TRBJ2-7, with 8 bases that match TRBD2. The CDR3 sequence is 14 residues long. CDR1 and CDR2 from the germline V gene are DFQATT and SNEGSKA (reference sequence).

This clonotype was detected ten times or more. The chain carries TRBV6-5 and TRBJ2-7; D may be TRBD1 (5 bases). The CDR3 has 14 amino acids. In germline, CDR1 is MNHEY, CDR2 SVGAGI. V was trimmed by 0 bases and J by 2 bases, leaving 8 bases between them. The CDR3 sequence: CASSYSGAAYEQYF. Here the CDR3 DNA reads TGTGCCAGCAGTTACTCTGGGGCAGCCTACGAGCAGTACTTC.

This clonotype was counted many times. The chain recombines TRBV2 with TRBJ1-5, with D uncertain. The germline V and J ends were trimmed by 3 bases and 6 bases, with 9 bases remaining between them. The CDR3 spans 13 residues. Germline V gene sequence: CDR1 SNHLY, CDR2 FYNNEI. This CDR3 is CASSDSMFQPQHF. The DNA for the CDR3 is TGTGCCAGCAGTGATTCCATGTTTCAGCCCCAGCATTTT. The full variable domain, with the rest looked up from reference TRBV2 and TRBJ1-5, is EPEVTQTPSHQVTQMGQEVILRCVPISNHLYFYWYRQILGQKVEFLVSFYNNEISEKSEIFDDQFSVERPDGSNFTLKIRSTKLEDSAMYFCASSDSMFQPQHFGDGTRLSIL.